What follows are 14 T cell receptor beta chains derived from one specimen sequenced in a study of T cells in women clearing cervical HPV infection. Profiled with immunoSEQ multiplex PCR; TCRdb holds only in-frame clones, not every one. The sample shows roughly 48,000 clones, and around 1.6% sits with its ten largest clones. The sequencing input was blood buffy coat. The source is a woman aged 18 to 75 with a cervical HPV16 infection that either progressed to CIN3+ or cleared (not recorded which).

A note on this clone: Read sequence stops 3 residues before the CDR3 end, and the germline J gene provides the missing end. The chain combines TRBV29-1 with TRBJ1-5; 7 bases are a match to TRBD1. Trimming cost V 6 bases and J 4 bases; bases outside gene matches: 12. CDR1 and CDR2 from the germline V gene are SQVTM and ANQGSEA. The length of the CDR3 is 15 residues. This chain's CDR3 is CSVRISGTENQPQHF. The sequenced part of the CDR3 DNA is TGCAGCGTACGAATTTCCGGGACAGAGAATCAGCCC.

Comments on this clone: The read falls 3 residues short of the CDR3 end, and the missing part is taken from the germline J gene. V gene TRBV5-6 combines with J gene TRBJ1-2; TRBD1 agrees at 10 bases. J was trimmed by 4 bases and V by 0 bases; bases with no gene match: 3. In germline, CDR1 is SGHDT, CDR2 YYEEEE. This CDR3 comprises 15 residues. CDR3 residues: CASSLVGDRGYGYTF. The sequenced part of the CDR3 DNA is TGTGCCAGCAGCTTGGTAGGGGACAGGGGCTATGGC.

On this clone itself: With the read ending 3 residues before the CDR3 end, the germline J gene is used to fill in that end. This chain connects TRBV27 to TRBJ2-1; no definite D call. V was clipped by 2 bases and J by 2 bases, with 10 bases between them. Germline V lookup: CDR1 MNHEY, CDR2 SMNVEV (reference sequence). The CDR3 is 15 residues long. CDR3 sequence reads: CASSLKALAYNEQFF. The CDR3 DNA, read in part, is TGTGCCAGCAGTTTAAAAGCGCTTGCCTACAATGAG.

Worth noting for this clone: With the read ending 3 residues before the CDR3 end, the germline J gene is used to fill in that end. The V and J genes are TRBV11-2 and TRBJ1-2; D perhaps matches TRBD1 (6 bases). The length of the CDR3 is 14 residues. From germline, CDR1 is SGHAT and CDR2 FQNNGV. CDR3 residues: CASSLDPGVRGYTF. The CDR3 bases that were read are TGTGCCAGCAGCTTAGACCCAGGGGTTAGAGGC. Complete variable domain (other parts from reference TRBV11-2 and TRBJ1-2): EAGVAQSPRYKIIEKRQSVAFWCNPISGHATLYWYQQILGQGPKLLIQFQNNGVVDDSQLPKDRFSAERLKGVDSTLKIQPAKLEDSAVYLCASSLDPGVRGYTFGSGTRLTVV.

To note about this clone: The read is 3 residues too short to cover the CDR3 end, so that end is filled in from the germline J gene. The rearrangement uses TRBV7-9 and TRBJ2-7; 13 bases are shared with TRBD2. The junction had 3 bases not matched to a gene; V was cut back by 5 bases and J by 5 bases. The CDR3 runs to 14 residues. The germline V gene has CDR1 SEHNR and CDR2 FQNEAQ (reference sequence). The CDR3: CASSPTSGRDEQYF. The DNA read from the CDR3 is TGTGCCAGCAGCCCTACTAGCGGGAGGGACGAG.

As for this clone: The read halts 3 residues ahead of the CDR3 end, with the missing end drawn from the germline J gene. The gene calls are TRBV29-1 and TRBJ2-1, with 9 positions matching TRBD2. This CDR3 is built from 20 residues. In germline, CDR1 is SQVTM, CDR2 ANQGSEA. V shed 0 bases and J 0 bases; nucleotides not matched to a gene: 15. CDR3 sequence reads: CSVEDRSAGGRISSYNEQFF. The CDR3 DNA, read in part, is TGCAGCGTTGAAGATCGGTCGGCGGGAGGGCGGATATCCTCCTACAATGAG.

The CDR3 DNA, read in part, is TGCAGTGCCCAAGGAGTTAGCGGGAGGGTATCCAATGAG. As protein: CSAQGVSGRVSNE. The whole CDR3 protein reads CSAQGVSGRVSNEQFF. The J gene is TRBJ2-1, the V gene TRBV20-1, with 11 bases lining up with TRBD2. Read sequence stops 3 residues before the CDR3 end, and the germline J gene provides the missing end. The length of the CDR3 is 16 residues. V was pared by 6 bases and J by 6 bases, with 13 bases of the junction left unmatched. Germline loops: CDR1 DFQATT, CDR2 SNEGSKA (reference sequence).

About this clone: With the read ending 3 residues before the CDR3 end, the germline J gene is used to fill in that end. The chain is built from TRBV7-7 and TRBJ2-7; no definite D call. Germline CDR1 is SSHAT and CDR2 is FNYEAQ (reference sequence). Trimming shortened V by 5 bases and J by 1 base, and 15 bases separated the two germline ends. The CDR3 has 15 amino acids. CDR3 DNA (partial): TGTGCCAGCAGCCCTGGGTTAGGGCCATCCTACGAG. Translating gives CASSPGLGPSYE. In full, the CDR3 is CASSPGLGPSYEQYF.

Of note for this clone: The read halts 3 residues ahead of the CDR3 end, with the missing end drawn from the germline J gene. V gene TRBV10-3 combines with J gene TRBJ1-2, with 9 nucleotides matching TRBD1. The germline V gene encodes CDR1 ENHRY and CDR2 SYGVKD. Losses at the gene ends were 4 bases for V and 3 bases for J; bases not matched to a gene: 9. This CDR3 is built from 16 residues. The CDR3 spells CAISGGQGGSYYGYTF. The CDR3 bases that were read are TGTGCCATCAGTGGGGGACAGGGTGGGTCGTACTATGGC.

Here the CDR3 reads CASSRTVNSPLHF. The covered CDR3 bases are TGTGCCAGCAGCCGGACAGTAAATTCACCC. The chain employs TRBV6-2 or TRBV6-3 and TRBJ1-6, with a weak D call TRBD1 (6 bases). The read terminates 3 residues ahead of where the CDR3 ends, so the germline J gene completes it. The CDR3 is made up of 13 amino acids. In germline, CDR1 is MNHEY, CDR2 SVGEGT. The ends were cut back, 6 bases at V and 7 bases at J, with 10 bases in the middle.

As regards this clone: The read halts 3 residues ahead of the CDR3 end, with the missing end drawn from the germline J gene. The V and J genes are TRBV29-1 and TRBJ1-2; 11 bases align to TRBD1. The CDR3 spans 12 residues. Losses at the gene ends were 4 bases for V and 7 bases for J; bases not matched to a gene: 2. The germline gives CDR1 SQVTM, CDR2 ANQGSEA. The part of the CDR3 DNA that was read is TGCAGCGTTGTAGGGACAGGGGGTGGC. This sequence encodes CSVVGTGGG. The entire CDR3 protein reads CSVVGTGGGYTF.

Comments on this clone: The read comes to an end 3 residues before the CDR3 does, leaving the germline J gene to fill in the end. The chain joins TRBV19 to TRBJ2-3; TRBD1 matches 9 bases. The germline V gene encodes CDR1 LNHDA and CDR2 SQIVND (reference sequence). Trimming cost V 4 bases and J 4 bases; bases outside gene matches: 9. The CDR3 has 16 amino acids. CDR3 amino acids: CASSKQWDRAADTQYF. Incomplete CDR3 DNA: TGTGCCAGTAGTAAACAATGGGACAGGGCAGCAGATACG.

Points on this clone: The observed sequence ends 3 residues before the CDR3 terminus, with the missing tail filled in from the germline J gene. The rearrangement uses TRBV14 and TRBJ1-4; a possible D gene is TRBD1 (5 bases). Germline assignment: CDR1 SGHDN and CDR2 FVKESK. The CDR3 covers 15 residues. Deletions cut 3 bases from V and 6 bases from J, with 14 bases between. CDR3 DNA (partial): TGTGCCAGCAGCCACCCCGTGAGGGGCGATGAAAAA. Translating it yields CASSHPVRGDEK. From start to end, the CDR3 is CASSHPVRGDEKLFF.

Comment on this clone: The read gets to within 3 residues of the CDR3 end, and the germline J gene fills in the rest. The chain uses TRBV2 and TRBJ2-1; 8 nucleotides align to TRBD2. J gave up 3 bases and V 5 bases, and 9 bases lay outside the gene matches. The CDR3 sequence is 16 residues long. Germline V gene lookup returns CDR1 SNHLY and CDR2 FYNNEI. The sequenced CDR3 bases are TGTGCCAGCAGTCACCTTAGCGGGGACTTCTACAATGAG. This gives the protein CASSHLSGDFYNE. The whole CDR3 is CASSHLSGDFYNEQFF.